This entry lists 10 T cell receptor beta chains sequenced from one sample in a study of T cell responses to AZD1222 COVID-19 vaccine. Sequencing was performed with immunoSEQ multiplex PCR; in TCRdb, only in-frame clones are kept and a portion is missing. Of some 95,000 clones listed, just under 90% were seen once; the top ten hold about 2.8%. The sequencing here drew on peripheral blood, taken on day 0 of MenACWY control vaccination. These receptors came from an adult in good health.

V and J are TRBV9 and TRBJ2-5; 10 bases fit TRBD2. The germline V gene has CDR1 SGDLS and CDR2 YYNGEE. With V trimmed by 0 bases and J by 5 bases, 4 bases remained unmatched. This CDR3 has 15 residues. The CDR3 nucleotides are TGTGCCAGCAGCGTAGGAGGGACTAGCGCCGAGACCCAGTACTTC. Its protein is CASSVGGTSAETQYF.

This rearrangement joins TRBV3-1 (or the pseudogene TRBV3-2) to TRBJ1-2; the D gene is possibly TRBD1 (5 bases). Germline assignment: CDR1 LGHDT and CDR2 YNNKEL (reference sequence). This CDR3 contains 13 residues. V lost 4 bases and J 4 bases, leaving 10 bases between the germline ends. The CDR3 loop is CASSPTDRYGYTF. Written as DNA, the CDR3 is TGTGCCAGCAGCCCGACAGACCGCTATGGCTACACCTTC.

This clone appeared once. The V gene is TRBV9, the J gene TRBJ1-2, with D possibly being TRBD1 (5 bases). This CDR3 has 14 amino acids. Trimming stripped 4 bases from V and 6 bases from J, with 16 bases between. Germline assignment: CDR1 SGDLS and CDR2 YYNGEE. For the CDR3, the DNA is TGTGCCAGCAGCCCTATCCCGGGGCAGGATGGCTACACCTTC. Its translation: CASSPIPGQDGYTF.

The chain has TRBV7-9 and TRBJ1-2, with D perhaps TRBD1 (6 bases). Germline CDR1 is SEHNR and CDR2 is FQNEAQ (reference sequence). Deletions cut 6 bases from V and 5 bases from J, with 10 bases between. There are 12 residues in the CDR3. The CDR3 DNA is TGTGCCAGCAGGCCAGGGGAGTATGGCTACACCTTC. Translated: CASRPGEYGYTF.

This clone was seen once. The chain employs TRBV5-5 and TRBJ1-2; D gene uncertain. Trimming took 3 bases from V and 4 from J, leaving 13 bases between them. CDR1 is SGHKS, CDR2 YYEKEE, per germline (reference sequence). The CDR3 is 14 residues long. CDR3 residues: CASSSPQVGYGYTF. The CDR3 DNA sequence: TGTGCCAGCAGCTCCCCCCAGGTCGGCTATGGCTACACCTTC.

V usage is TRBV7-2 and J usage is TRBJ2-7, with a possible D match to TRBD1 (5 bases). The CDR3 is 14 amino acids. CDR1 SGHTA and CDR2 FQGNSA come from the germline V gene. The V end was cut by 6 bases, the J end by 5 bases, with 17 bases between. CDR3 residues: CASRPAAGSHEQYF. The CDR3 nucleotides read TGTGCCAGCAGACCCGCCGCAGGGTCCCACGAGCAGTACTTC.

This clone showed up just a few times. The CDR3 region is CASSFRGSTGGTNTGELFF. The CDR3 DNA is TGTGCCAGCAGCTTTAGGGGGTCGACAGGGGGCACGAACACCGGGGAGCTGTTTTTT. The gene calls are TRBV11-2 and TRBJ2-2, with 10 bases fitting TRBD1. The germline gives CDR1 SGHAT, CDR2 FQNNGV. This CDR3 comprises 19 residues. The V gene end was trimmed by 3 bases and the J gene end by 0 bases; junction bases not matched to a gene: 10.

The CDR3 DNA follows: TGTGCCAGCAGTTCCGTGGCTAATGAAAAACTGTTTTTT. Translated: CASSSVANEKLFF. The J gene is TRBJ1-4, the V gene TRBV6-5, with D unclear. With 4 bases removed from V and 3 bases from J, the gap between germline ends came to 6 bases. This CDR3 spans 13 amino acids. Germline loops: CDR1 MNHEY, CDR2 SVGAGI.

This chain joins TRBV7-9 and TRBJ1-4, with D perhaps matching TRBD1 (6 bases). The CDR3 is made up of 14 amino acids. Deletions cut 1 base from V and 5 bases from J, with 8 bases between. CDR1 and CDR2 from the germline V gene are SEHNR and FQNEAQ (reference sequence). CDR3 DNA: TGTGCCAGCAGCTTAGGACAGGCCAATGAAAAACTGTTTTTT. Translation: CASSLGQANEKLFF.

The chain recombines TRBV3-1 (or the pseudogene TRBV3-2) with TRBJ2-7, with D perhaps assigned TRBD1 or TRBD2 (5 bases each). Trimming left V 4 bases short and J 2 bases short, with 9 bases between. Germline V gene lookup returns CDR1 LGHDT and CDR2 YNNKEL (reference sequence). The CDR3 runs to 13 residues. The CDR3 bases are TGTGCCAGCAGCCTCGGGGCGACCTACGAGCAGTACTTC. It yields the protein CASSLGATYEQYF.